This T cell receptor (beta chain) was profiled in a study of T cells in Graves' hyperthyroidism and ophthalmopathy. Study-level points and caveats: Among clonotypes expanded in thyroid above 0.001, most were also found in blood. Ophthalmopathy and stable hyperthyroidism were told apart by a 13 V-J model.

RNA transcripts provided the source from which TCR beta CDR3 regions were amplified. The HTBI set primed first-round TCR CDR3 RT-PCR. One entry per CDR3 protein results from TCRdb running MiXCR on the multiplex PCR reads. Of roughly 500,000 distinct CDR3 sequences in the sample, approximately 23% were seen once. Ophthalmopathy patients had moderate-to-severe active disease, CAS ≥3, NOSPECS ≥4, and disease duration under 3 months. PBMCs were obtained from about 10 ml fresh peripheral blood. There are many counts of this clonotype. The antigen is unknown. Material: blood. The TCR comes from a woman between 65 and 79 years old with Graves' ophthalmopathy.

The CDR3 loop reads CASRRSPKETQYF. The CDR3, as DNA: TGTGCCAGCCGGAGGTCTCCCAAAGAGACCCAGTACTTC. The rearrangement links TRBV2 to TRBJ2-5; maybe TRBD2 (5 bases). This CDR3 is built from 13 residues. CDR1 is SNHLY, CDR2 FYNNEI, per germline. The V end was cut by 8 bases, the J end by 3 bases, with 13 bases between.